Shown below are 28 T cell receptor beta chains from a single sample sequenced in a study of blood T cell repertoires in COVID-19. Profiling relied on immunoSEQ multiplex PCR, and the TCRdb table lists in-frame clones only, not all of them. The data show fewer than 350,000 clones, around nine tenths seen once. Sequencing used peripheral blood. These receptors came from a woman aged 25 to 39 with COVID-19, enrolled during active disease.

Worth noting for this clone: One end of the junction varies from germline; a read error may be responsible. This chain joins TRBV7-7 and TRBJ2-5; TRBD2 is a possible D gene (5 bases). The CDR3 has 15 amino acids. Germline assignment: CDR1 SSHAT and CDR2 FNYEAQ (reference sequence). The DNA of the CDR3 is TGTGCTAGCAGCTTAAGGGAGAGTAAGCAAGAGACCCAGTACTTC. This translates into CASSLRESKQETQYF.

The chain employs TRBV28 and TRBJ1-1; a possible D gene is TRBD1 (6 bases). Per the germline V gene, CDR1 is MDHEN and CDR2 is SYDVKM. Trimming pared 6 bases from V and 3 bases from J, leaving 11 bases between. The CDR3 spans 13 residues. CDR3 protein: CASRRGGDTEAFF. As DNA, the CDR3 is TGTGCCAGCAGGAGGGGGGGAGACACTGAAGCTTTCTTT. The full variable domain, with the rest looked up from reference TRBV28 and TRBJ1-1, is DVKVTQSSRYLVKRTGEKVFLECVQDMDHENMFWYRQDPGLGLRLIYFSYDVKMKEKGDIPEGYSVSREKKERFSLILESASTNQTSMYLCASRRGGDTEAFFGQGTRLTVV.

The genes are TRBV4-3 and TRBJ2-2; D possibly corresponds to TRBD1 (6 bases). Per the germline V gene, CDR1 is LGHNA and CDR2 is YSLEER. Between the trimmed V and J ends, which lost 2 bases and 0 bases, there was a span of 10 bases. CDR3 length equals 16 residues. The CDR3 spells CASSQQTGANTGELFF. The CDR3 DNA reads as TGCGCCAGCAGCCAACAGACAGGCGCGAACACCGGGGAGCTGTTTTTT.

The V gene is TRBV5-6, the J gene TRBJ2-7, with 9 positions matching TRBD1. The trim removed 2 bases at V and 0 bases at J, leaving 3 bases unmatched. The CDR3 runs to 15 residues. Per germline, CDR1 SGHDT and CDR2 YYEEEE. In DNA form, the CDR3 reads TGTGCCAGCAGCTTCCCGGGACAGGGCTCCTACGAGCAGTACTTC. It yields the protein CASSFPGQGSYEQYF.

The CDR3 reads CASSQQGTSGELFF. The CDR3 DNA reads as TGTGCCAGCAGTCAACAGGGAACGTCCGGGGAGCTGTTTTTT. V and J are TRBV2 and TRBJ2-2, with TRBD1 as a possible D gene (6 bases). CDR3 length: 14 amino acids. V lost 5 bases, J lost 6 bases, and 13 bases lay in between. Germline V gene lookup returns CDR1 SNHLY and CDR2 FYNNEI. The full variable domain, rest sourced from reference TRBV2 and TRBJ2-2, is EPEVTQTPSHQVTQMGQEVILRCVPISNHLYFYWYRQILGQKVEFLVSFYNNEISEKSEIFDDQFSVERPDGSNFTLKIRSTKLEDSAMYFCASSQQGTSGELFFGEGSRLTVL.

V and J are TRBV6-5 and TRBJ1-2, with D perhaps matching TRBD1 (5 bases). Looked up from germline, CDR1 is MNHEY and CDR2 is SVGAGI. CDR3 size: 13 residues. The V end was cut by 5 bases, the J end by 6 bases, with 13 bases between. In DNA form, the CDR3 reads TGTGCCAGCAGTCTCGGGGGGATTCATGGCTACACCTTC. This gives the protein CASSLGGIHGYTF.

The rearrangement links TRBV5-8 to TRBJ2-7, with D possibly being TRBD1 (5 bases). CDR3 length: 13 amino acids. From germline, CDR1 is SGHTS and CDR2 YDEGEE. Trimming left V 0 bases short and J 5 bases short, with 9 bases between. This CDR3 is CASSLAGPNEQYF. CDR3 sequence (DNA): TGTGCCAGCAGCTTGGCAGGGCCCAACGAGCAGTACTTC.

The chain uses TRBV13 and TRBJ2-1; a possible D gene is TRBD2 (6 bases). Per germline, CDR1 PRHDT and CDR2 FYEKMQ (reference sequence). V was cut by 1 base and J by 2 bases, with 12 bases left in between. There are 16 residues in the CDR3. The CDR3 nucleotides are TGTGCCAGCAGCTTAGTTGTTAGCGGCACCTACAATGAGCAGTTCTTC. Its protein is CASSLVVSGTYNEQFF. Supplemented by reference TRBV13 and TRBJ2-1, the full variable domain reads AAGVIQSPRHLIKEKRETATLKCYPIPRHDTVYWYQQGPGQDPQFLISFYEKMQSDKGSIPDRFSAQQFSDYHSELNMSSLELGDSALYFCASSLVVSGTYNEQFFGPGTRLTVL.

The gene calls are TRBV3-1 (or the pseudogene TRBV3-2) and TRBJ2-1; 9 positions match TRBD2. Losses at the gene ends were 5 bases for V and 2 bases for J; bases not matched to a gene: 4. Germline CDR1 and CDR2: LGHDT and YNNKEL (reference sequence). This CDR3 contains 15 residues. The DNA for the CDR3 is TGTGCCAGCAGCTCTCTAGCGGGGACCTACAATGAGCAGTTCTTC. Its translation is CASSSLAGTYNEQFF.

This clone was counted between two and nine times. This chain uses TRBV7-9 with TRBJ1-5; the D is unclear. From germline, CDR1 is SEHNR and CDR2 FQNEAQ (reference sequence). The CDR3 runs to 14 residues. The germline V and J ends were trimmed by 4 bases and 6 bases, with 13 bases remaining between them. This CDR3 reads CASSWSGSSQPQHF. CDR3 sequence (DNA): TGTGCCAGCAGCTGGTCCGGGTCTAGTCAGCCCCAGCATTTT.

V usage is TRBV4-3 and J usage is TRBJ1-1; D not certain. The CDR3 extends over 14 amino acids. The germline V gene has CDR1 LGHNA and CDR2 YSLEER. V was cut by 5 bases and J by 8 bases, with 18 bases left in between. CDR3 region: CASSKSPIRREAFF. The CDR3, as DNA: TGCGCCAGCAGCAAATCTCCAATCCGGAGAGAAGCTTTCTTT.

The rearrangement joins TRBV10-3 to TRBJ1-5, with D tentatively TRBD1 (6 bases). Trimming took off 4 bases at V and 3 bases at J, with 7 bases between the two ends. CDR3 length: 13 residues. Germline CDR1 ENHRY, CDR2 SYGVKD. This CDR3 is CAISGGLNQPQHF. The CDR3 nucleotides read TGTGCCATCAGTGGGGGGCTCAATCAGCCCCAGCATTTT.

This sequence joins TRBV5-8 and TRBJ2-7; tentative D call: TRBD1 (5 bases). The CDR3 has 13 residues. V lost 0 bases and J 1 base, leaving 5 bases between the germline ends. Germline assignment: CDR1 SGHTS and CDR2 YDEGEE. The CDR3 DNA is TGTGCCAGCAGCTTGGGACAGTCCTACGAGCAGTACTTC. It translates to CASSLGQSYEQYF. The variable domain in full, completed from reference TRBV5-8 and TRBJ2-7, reads EAGVTQSPTHLIKTRGQQATLRCSPISGHTSVYWYQQALGLGLQFLLWYDEGEERNRGNFPPRFSGRQFPNYSSELNVNALELEDSALYLCASSLGQSYEQYFGPGTRLTVT.

The chain combines TRBV30 with TRBJ2-3; 8 bases agree with TRBD2. Trimming at V came to 4 bases and at J to 1 base, leaving 4 bases not matched to a gene. Germline loops: CDR1 GTSNPN, CDR2 SVGIG (reference sequence). The CDR3 has 14 amino acids. In nucleotides, the CDR3 is TGTGCCTGGAATAGAGCGGGAGGCACAGATACGCAGTATTTT. Amino acid sequence: CAWNRAGGTDTQYF.

V gene TRBV21-1 combines with J gene TRBJ1-2. TRBV21-1 is designated a pseudogene. CDR3 length: 16 residues. DNA of the CDR3: TGTGCCAGCAGCCCCCTTGGGAGGGCTCTTAACTATGGCTACACCTTC. Protein product: CASSPLGRALNYGYTF.

This clone was detected once. The chain carries TRBV6-1 and TRBJ2-7; the match to TRBD1 covers 7 bases. This CDR3 comprises 15 residues. The V and J ends lost 3 bases and 3 bases, in that order; junction bases with no gene match: 8. From germline, CDR1 is MNHNS and CDR2 SASEGT. CDR3 region: CASSDPGTAYYEQYF. The CDR3, as DNA: TGTGCCAGCAGTGACCCCGGGACAGCTTACTACGAGCAGTACTTC.

The chain couples TRBV5-6 to TRBJ1-2; the D gene is possibly TRBD1 (5 bases). CDR3 size: 13 residues. Between the trimmed V and J ends, which lost 4 bases and 6 bases, there was a span of 13 bases. Germline-derived CDR1 and CDR2 are SGHDT and YYEEEE. CDR3 sequence reads: CASSVRGEDGYTF. The CDR3 DNA is TGTGCCAGCAGCGTACGAGGGGAGGATGGCTACACCTTC.

The V and J genes are TRBV30 and TRBJ2-1; 8 nucleotides agree with TRBD2. This CDR3 contains 12 residues. The germline CDR1 and CDR2 sequences are GTSNPN and SVGIG (reference sequence). J gave up 6 bases and V 7 bases, and 5 bases lay outside the gene matches. CDR3 amino acids: CALSGRRNEQFF. In DNA, the CDR3 is TGTGCCTTGAGCGGGAGACGCAATGAGCAGTTCTTC.

This rearrangement joins TRBV4-2 to TRBJ1-4; maybe TRBD1 (6 bases). Germline CDR1 and CDR2: LGHNA and YNFKEQ. Trimming stripped 1 base from V and 8 bases from J, with 11 bases between. The CDR3 runs to 14 residues. The CDR3 spells CASSQVMRGEKLFF. The CDR3 DNA reads as TGTGCCAGCAGCCAAGTCATGAGGGGGGAAAAACTGTTTTTT.

This CDR3 is CASSQELSAGSYEQYF. CDR3 bases: TGTGCCAGCAGCCAAGAATTATCAGCGGGATCCTACGAGCAGTACTTC. The chain is built from TRBV3-1 (or the pseudogene TRBV3-2) and TRBJ2-7; TRBD2 matches at 7 bases. The V and J ends lost 0 bases and 1 base, in that order; junction bases with no gene match: 6. CDR1 is LGHDT, CDR2 YNNKEL, per germline (reference sequence). This CDR3 has 16 amino acids.

J is TRBJ2-5 and V is TRBV15; TRBD1 matches at 8 bases. The ends lost 6 bases at V and 2 bases at J; junction bases unmatched: 8. Germline V gene sequence: CDR1 LNHNV, CDR2 YYDKDF (reference sequence). CDR3 length: 15 amino acids. CDR3 sequence reads: CATRTDRGVQETQYF. The DNA for the CDR3 is TGTGCCACCAGGACCGACAGGGGAGTTCAAGAGACCCAGTACTTC.

The chain joins TRBV24-1 to TRBJ2-3; 9 bases are shared with TRBD1. Germline V lookup: CDR1 KGHDR, CDR2 SFDVKD. This CDR3 region has 14 residues. The junction had 4 bases not matched to a gene; V was cut back by 4 bases and J by 6 bases. The CDR3: CATSEGTGWDTQYF. The CDR3 DNA follows: TGTGCCACCAGTGAGGGGACAGGGTGGGATACGCAGTATTTT.

There are a few counts of this clone. The V call is TRBV6-5, the J call TRBJ1-6, with D possibly matching TRBD1 (6 bases). The CDR3 is 13 residues long. Trimming removed 7 bases at V and 10 bases at J, with 14 bases between. The V gene's germline CDR1 is MNHEY and CDR2 SVGAGI. The CDR3 bases are TGTGCCAGCACCCTCGTAGGGGGATCACCCCTCCACTTT. Translated: CASTLVGGSPLHF.

The genes are TRBV10-3 and TRBJ1-1, with D hard to call. This CDR3 is built from 13 residues. Trimming pared 10 bases from V and 0 bases from J, leaving 12 bases between. Looked up from germline, CDR1 is ENHRY and CDR2 is SYGVKD. CDR3 sequence (DNA): TGTGCCACCACGGGTCTATTGAACACTGAAGCTTTCTTT. Protein: CATTGLLNTEAFF.

V and J are TRBV6-2 or TRBV6-3 and TRBJ2-7, with a possible D match to TRBD2 (6 bases). CDR1 MNHEY and CDR2 SVGEGT come from the germline V gene. Trimming took off 2 bases at V and 6 bases at J, with 8 bases between the two ends. The CDR3 has 12 residues. The CDR3 loop reads CASSYTGGEQYF. DNA for the CDR3: TGTGCCAGCAGTTACACCGGGGGCGAGCAGTACTTC.

The chain combines TRBV7-6 with TRBJ2-2; 7 nucleotides align to TRBD1. There are 15 residues in the CDR3. Germline V gives CDR1 SGHVS, CDR2 FNYEAQ. J was trimmed by 3 bases and V by 1 base; bases with no gene match: 2. DNA for the CDR3: TGTGCCAGCAGCTTAGTTACAGGGGACACCGGGGAGCTGTTTTTT. Its protein product is CASSLVTGDTGELFF.

The genes are TRBV15 and TRBJ1-2, with D uncertain. CDR1 is LNHNV and CDR2 is YYDKDF in the germline V gene (reference sequence). The CDR3 has 15 amino acids. Trimming pared 3 bases from V and 2 bases from J, leaving 13 bases between. The CDR3 reads CATSRGTAINYGYTF. Here the CDR3 DNA reads TGTGCCACCAGCAGGGGTACAGCAATAAACTATGGCTACACCTTC.

The chain links TRBV6-1 to TRBJ2-6; 9 nucleotides match TRBD2. CDR3 size: 15 residues. With V trimmed by 2 bases and J by 4 bases, 0 bases remained unmatched. Germline values: CDR1 MNHNS, CDR2 SASEGT. The CDR3: CASSELAGGANVLTF. DNA for the CDR3: TGTGCCAGCAGTGAACTAGCGGGAGGGGCCAACGTCCTGACTTTC.